Described below is a single T cell receptor (beta chain) sequence and its context. This clonotype was detected ten times or more. Its antigen is not yet known. No base quality values were provided; no much bigger clone lies one nucleotide off. This sample stems from a study of T cell repertoires in cytomegalovirus infection (dated by TCRdb to between 2019 and 2020). With respect to the entire study: Donor HLA type was relevant to the analysis, as public TCR beta signatures indicated carriage of CMV infection together with the matching HLA type.

From the cysteine up to the phenylalanine, the CDR3 has a length of 12 residues. The kept DNA is CDR3 alone, 36 bases in frame from the first base. The germline ends are 10 bases apart after V is trimmed by 5 bases and J by 6 bases. In the germline V gene (reference sequence), CDR1 corresponds to LNHDA and CDR2 to SQIVND. The run used an Illumina HiSeq 1500. TCRdb cleaned the public reads at Q25 with fastp, built clones with MiXCR and kept in-frame beta chains. CDR3 protein sequences are deduplicated, and each keeps its most common genes and DNA. The sample has approximately 200,000 distinct CDR3 sequences on record, over 20% of them singletons. The ten top clones hold about 18% of the sample. Broad study findings and their caveats: In both this cohort and an independent cohort of approximately 350 donors, the cumulative frequency of public TCR beta family members distinguished carriers of CMV infection plus the relevant HLA type. In the ex vivo response, HLA-C-restricted CMV-specific TCR beta clonotypes were dominant, and in two of eight donors the single most frequent clonotype came from this HLA-C-restricted group.

The source material was CD8+ T cells from PBMCs. This receptor was obtained from a human donor in good health (CMV status not recorded). Some clones in this sample may be carry-over from other donors' samples. The chain uses TRBV19 and TRBJ1-1; the D region possibly corresponds to TRBD1 (5 bases align). The CDR3 loop reads CASSWGLAEAFF. The nucleotides read TGTGCCAGTAGTTGGGGACTGGCTGAAGCTTTCTTT.